The 28 T cell receptor beta chains reported below all come from one sample, sequenced in a study of OX40 agonist ivuxolimab in advanced cancers. TCRdb's copy holds only in-frame clones and misses some; the assay was immunoSEQ multiplex PCR. The table records some 80,000 clones, nearly 90% of them present only once. This specimen was CD4+ or CD8+ T cells sorted from blood, taken in a trial of the OX40 agonist ivuxolimab. Receptors originate from an adult with an advanced solid tumor such as melanoma, head and neck, liver or kidney cancer.

The chain combines TRBV2 with TRBJ2-4, with D possibly matching TRBD1 (6 bases). V lost 8 bases and J lost 1, with 12 bases in between. Germline values: CDR1 SNHLY, CDR2 FYNNEI. This CDR3 has 14 residues. As DNA, the CDR3 is TGTGCCAGCCACCGACAGGCTGCCAAAAACATTCAGTACTTC. Translated: CASHRQAAKNIQYF.

The rearrangement joins TRBV10-3 to TRBJ2-3, with TRBD1 identical over 8 bases. Looked up from germline, CDR1 is ENHRY and CDR2 is SYGVKD. The J segment lost 1 base and the V segment lost 7 bases, leaving 16 bases of the junction unmatched. The CDR3 is 18 amino acids. The chain's CDR3 is CAITDSRPRDRRTDTQYF. DNA of the CDR3: TGTGCCATCACCGACTCCCGCCCCCGGGACAGGCGCACAGATACGCAGTATTTT.

This CDR3 is CASSQVILGISNEQFF. DNA for the CDR3: TGCGCCAGCAGCCAGGTTATACTCGGGATCAGCAATGAGCAGTTCTTC. The chain uses TRBV4-1 and TRBJ2-1; D perhaps matches TRBD2 (5 bases). Germline V lookup: CDR1 MGHRA, CDR2 YSYEKL. The CDR3 length is 16 residues. Trimming cost V 3 bases and J 6 bases, with 18 bases left between them.

The chain links TRBV19 to TRBJ2-7; 9 bases map to TRBD2. Germline V gives CDR1 LNHDA, CDR2 SQIVND (reference sequence). V gave up 4 bases and J gave up 0 bases; unmatched junction bases: 1. The CDR3 length is 14 residues. CDR3 coding DNA: TGTGCCAGTAGTAGGACTAGCGACTCCTACGAGCAGTACTTC. The encoded protein is CASSRTSDSYEQYF.

The CDR3 reads CASSPQRGYSSYGYTF. For the CDR3, the DNA is TGTGCCAGCAGCCCTCAAAGGGGGTATTCTAGTTATGGCTACACCTTC. The J gene is TRBJ1-2, the V gene TRBV5-8; D might be TRBD1 (6 bases). Deletions cut 4 bases from V and 5 bases from J, with 21 bases between. The germline CDR1 and CDR2 sequences are SGHTS and YDEGEE. The CDR3 runs 16 residues.

The table lists this clone with a count of one. The chain links TRBV5-1 to TRBJ1-1; D gene uncertain. The CDR3 extends over 14 amino acids. The V end was cut by 2 bases, the J end by 2 bases, with 10 bases between. Per germline, CDR1 SGHRS and CDR2 YFSETQ. Here the CDR3 reads CASSFEGPNTEAFF. The CDR3 region has the DNA TGCGCCAGCAGCTTCGAGGGTCCCAACACTGAAGCTTTCTTT. The complete variable domain, with remaining parts taken from reference TRBV5-1 and TRBJ1-1, reads KAGVTQTPRYLIKTRGQQVTLSCSPISGHRSVSWYQQTPGQGLQFLFEYFSETQRNKGNFPGRFSGRQFSNSRSEMNVSTLELGDSALYLCASSFEGPNTEAFFGQGTRLTVV.

The chain is built from TRBV15 and TRBJ1-2; weak D call: TRBD1 (5 bases). The CDR3 sequence is 14 residues long. The germline CDR1 and CDR2 sequences are LNHNV and YYDKDF (reference sequence). Trimming left V 3 bases short and J 8 bases short, with 16 bases between. CDR3 bases: TGTGCCACCAGCAGGGAGCGGGGCGCGTGGGGCTACACCTTC. Protein: CATSRERGAWGYTF. The variable domain in full, completed from reference TRBV15 and TRBJ1-2, reads DAMVIQNPRYQVTQFGKPVTLSCSQTLNHNVMYWYQQKSSQAPKLLFHYYDKDFNNEADTPDNFQSRRPNTSFCFLDIRSPGLGDTAMYLCATSRERGAWGYTFGSGTRLTVV.

The chain employs TRBV19 and TRBJ1-4; unclear D gene. CDR1 is LNHDA, CDR2 SQIVND, per germline (reference sequence). This CDR3 is built from 15 residues. The V and J ends lost 5 bases and 3 bases respectively, with 13 bases between them. The CDR3 reads CASSGDRAANEKLFF. The CDR3 DNA sequence: TGTGCCAGTAGTGGCGACCGGGCGGCTAATGAAAAACTGTTTTTT.

This clone was found once. V gene TRBV7-2 combines with J gene TRBJ2-1; 7 bases agree with TRBD2. The J segment lost 2 bases and the V segment lost 8 bases, leaving 9 bases of the junction unmatched. Germline V lookup: CDR1 SGHTA, CDR2 FQGNSA. The CDR3 sequence is 15 residues long. The CDR3 loop is CASSRRGGAYNEQFF. CDR3 DNA sequence: TGTGCCAGCTCTAGAAGGGGAGGGGCCTACAATGAGCAGTTCTTC.

J is TRBJ1-2 and V is TRBV5-6; maybe TRBD1 (5 bases). The V end lost 0 bases, the J end lost 0 bases, and 9 bases lay between the germline ends. This CDR3 is 15 amino acids long. CDR1 and CDR2 from the germline V gene are SGHDT and YYEEEE. The CDR3 spells CASSLGTRANYGYTF. As DNA, the CDR3 is TGTGCCAGCAGCTTGGGGACAAGAGCTAACTATGGCTACACCTTC.

CDR3 in amino acids: CASTYTDTQYF. CDR3 DNA: TGTGCCAGCACCTACACAGATACGCAGTATTTT. The chain has TRBV2 and TRBJ2-3, with D uncertain. The V end was cut by 7 bases, the J end by 2 bases, with 4 bases between. The germline V gene encodes CDR1 SNHLY and CDR2 FYNNEI. This CDR3 has 11 amino acids.

In its sample, this clone was seen once. The rearrangement uses TRBV7-9 and TRBJ2-5; D is unresolved. Germline V lookup: CDR1 SEHNR, CDR2 FQNEAQ (reference sequence). V was trimmed by 5 bases and J by 7 bases, leaving 8 bases between them. This CDR3 contains 11 residues. CDR3: CASSVTGTQYF. For the CDR3, the DNA is TGTGCCAGCAGCGTGACGGGGACCCAGTACTTC.

The V and J genes are TRBV19 and TRBJ2-7; perhaps TRBD2 as D (5 bases). V gave up 6 bases and J gave up 0 bases, with 15 bases separating them. The CDR3 runs 15 residues. The V gene's germline CDR1 is LNHDA and CDR2 SQIVND (reference sequence). The CDR3 DNA follows: TGTGCCAGTAGGCCGCTGGAGGCACCCTCCTACGAGCAGTACTTC. As protein: CASRPLEAPSYEQYF.

This chain links TRBV19 with TRBJ1-1, with D unclear. Per the germline V gene, CDR1 is LNHDA and CDR2 is SQIVND (reference sequence). V lost 6 bases to trimming and J lost 5 bases, with 13 bases between them. This CDR3 comprises 13 residues. The CDR3, as DNA: TGTGCCAGTAGCCCTTCCCACGGAACTGAAGCTTTCTTT. It specifies CASSPSHGTEAFF. Complete variable domain (other parts from reference TRBV19 and TRBJ1-1): DGGITQSPKYLFRKEGQNVTLSCEQNLNHDAMYWYRQDPGQGLRLIYYSQIVNDFQKGDIAEGYSVSREKKESFPLTVTSAQKNPTAFYLCASSPSHGTEAFFGQGTRLTVV.

The J gene is TRBJ1-2, the V gene TRBV7-2, with a possible D match to TRBD1 (6 bases). This CDR3 has 16 amino acids. Trimming cost V 5 bases and J 4 bases, with 20 bases left between them. Germline V gene sequence: CDR1 SGHTA, CDR2 FQGNSA. The CDR3 sequence: CASSLRTAVVGYGYTF. CDR3 coding DNA: TGTGCCAGCAGCCTCCGGACAGCGGTGGTGGGCTATGGCTACACCTTC.

CDR3 nucleotides: TGTGCCAGCAGCCCGACTAGACAGGGGACCCAGTACTTC. Translation: CASSPTRQGTQYF. The rearrangement links TRBV2 to TRBJ2-5; a possible D gene is TRBD1 (7 bases). V lost 6 bases and J 7 bases, leaving 15 bases between the germline ends. The germline V gene has CDR1 SNHLY and CDR2 FYNNEI. CDR3 size: 13 residues.

This clone was seen more than once but under ten times. The V gene is TRBV2, the J gene TRBJ1-2; TRBD1 might be the D (6 bases). The CDR3 is 17 residues long. Trimming removed 6 bases from V and 0 bases from J, with 20 bases in between. Germline CDR1 and CDR2: SNHLY and FYNNEI. The chain's CDR3 is CASRRGGGQPANYGYTF. DNA of the CDR3: TGTGCCAGCAGGCGAGGAGGCGGACAGCCCGCTAACTATGGCTACACCTTC. Variable domain in full (rest from reference TRBV2 and TRBJ1-2): EPEVTQTPSHQVTQMGQEVILRCVPISNHLYFYWYRQILGQKVEFLVSFYNNEISEKSEIFDDQFSVERPDGSNFTLKIRSTKLEDSAMYFCASRRGGGQPANYGYTFGSGTRLTVV.

The chain has TRBV30 and TRBJ1-2, with D uncertain. Trimming pared 0 bases from V and 7 bases from J, leaving 9 bases between. CDR3 size: 12 residues. The V gene's germline CDR1 is GTSNPN and CDR2 SVGIG (reference sequence). Here the CDR3 DNA reads TGTGCCTGGAGTGTAGGAGGTGGTGGCTACACCTTC. Translating it yields CAWSVGGGGYTF.

The V and J genes are TRBV28 and TRBJ1-4; 8 nucleotides match TRBD1. Trimming cost V 4 bases and J 0 bases; bases outside gene matches: 7. There are 17 residues in the CDR3. Germline V CDR1 and CDR2: MDHEN, SYDVKM. The DNA for the CDR3 is TGTGCCAGCAGTTCCCCGGGACAGGCCGCAACTAATGAAAAACTGTTTTTT. Its protein product is CASSSPGQAATNEKLFF.

This clone has just a few counts. The rearrangement joins TRBV19 to TRBJ2-7; D remains ambiguous. Germline values: CDR1 LNHDA, CDR2 SQIVND (reference sequence). The V gene lost 4 bases and the J gene lost 3 bases, with 4 bases spanning the gap. The length of the CDR3 is 11 residues. CDR3 residues: CASSSLYEQYF. The CDR3 nucleotides are TGTGCCAGTAGTAGTCTCTACGAGCAGTACTTC.

The chain carries TRBV7-8 and TRBJ2-6; D is ambiguous. The germline V gene has CDR1 SGHVS and CDR2 FQNEAQ. CDR3 length equals 16 residues. CDR3 in amino acids: CASANGPTSGANVLTF. CDR3 DNA: TGTGCATCTGCTAACGGGCCCACCTCTGGGGCCAACGTCCTGACTTTC.

This clone occurred once. This chain uses TRBV6-1 with TRBJ1-5; D call uncertain. The germline V gene has CDR1 MNHNS and CDR2 SASEGT. Trimming removed 4 bases at V and 4 bases at J, with 8 bases between. The CDR3 totals 13 residues. CDR3 sequence reads: CASSVQLNQPQHF. DNA of the CDR3: TGTGCCAGCAGTGTCCAGCTAAATCAGCCCCAGCATTTT.

This chain joins TRBV10-2 and TRBJ1-1; no reliable D call. V lost 10 bases, J lost 1 base, and 4 bases lay in between. There are 10 residues in the CDR3. CDR1 is WSHSY and CDR2 is SAAADI in the germline V gene. The CDR3 DNA sequence: TGCGCCACGGGGAACACTGAAGCTTTCTTT. Translated, it gives CATGNTEAFF.

The chain recombines TRBV6-1 with TRBJ1-1; unclear D gene. Trimming cost V 11 bases and J 5 bases, with 21 bases left between them. This CDR3 has 14 residues. Germline V gene lookup returns CDR1 MNHNS and CDR2 SASEGT. The CDR3, as DNA: TGTGCCCTTATAGTGGCAGCCTGGAGTACTGAAGCTTTCTTT. Its protein is CALIVAAWSTEAFF.

V gene TRBV29-1 combines with J gene TRBJ2-3; 15 bases fit TRBD2. CDR1 SQVTM and CDR2 ANQGSEA come from the germline V gene. The CDR3 is 18 residues long. V shed 5 bases, J shed 0 bases, and the junction held 9 bases outside the gene matches. The CDR3 reads CSVLGTSGRRDSTDTQYF. DNA for the CDR3: TGCAGCGTTTTAGGGACTAGCGGGAGGCGGGATAGCACAGATACGCAGTATTTT.

This clone has more than one count but fewer than ten. The gene calls are TRBV15 and TRBJ2-3; maybe TRBD1 (6 bases). CDR1 and CDR2 from the germline V gene are LNHNV and YYDKDF (reference sequence). The length of the CDR3 is 15 residues. V was clipped by 4 bases and J by 1 base, with 12 bases between them. This CDR3 is CATSKNRVGTDTQYF. In DNA form, the CDR3 reads TGTGCCACCAGCAAGAACAGGGTTGGCACAGATACGCAGTATTTT. The full variable domain, in which reference TRBV15 and TRBJ2-3 provide the parts outside the CDR3, is DAMVIQNPRYQVTQFGKPVTLSCSQTLNHNVMYWYQQKSSQAPKLLFHYYDKDFNNEADTPDNFQSRRPNTSFCFLDIRSPGLGDTAMYLCATSKNRVGTDTQYFGPGTRLTVL.

The J gene is TRBJ1-6, the V gene TRBV5-1, with TRBD1 as a possible D gene (5 bases). CDR1 and CDR2 from the germline V gene are SGHRS and YFSETQ. V was trimmed by 1 base and J by 9 bases, leaving 11 bases between them. The CDR3 has 14 residues. CDR3 sequence reads: CASSLQGERSPLHF. CDR3 nucleotides: TGCGCCAGCAGCTTGCAGGGTGAGCGTTCACCCCTCCACTTT. Variable domain in full (rest from reference TRBV5-1 and TRBJ1-6): KAGVTQTPRYLIKTRGQQVTLSCSPISGHRSVSWYQQTPGQGLQFLFEYFSETQRNKGNFPGRFSGRQFSNSRSEMNVSTLELGDSALYLCASSLQGERSPLHFGNGTRLTVT.

The sample holds one count of this clone. V and J are TRBV6-1 and TRBJ1-2; perhaps TRBD1 as D (5 bases). From germline, CDR1 is MNHNS and CDR2 SASEGT. There are 15 residues in the CDR3. The V end was cut by 4 bases, the J end by 8 bases, with 20 bases between. The CDR3 sequence is CASSGLRQGAGGYTF. Written as DNA, the CDR3 is TGTGCCAGCAGTGGTCTTCGTCAGGGTGCAGGAGGCTACACCTTC.